This TCR beta chain was found in a study of CD4+ T cells in melanoma. Here immunoSEQ multiplex PCR was the method, and the copy in TCRdb shows in-frame clones only, minus some. This sample has more than 12,000 clones, with roughly 84% found just once. The receptor was derived from a human donor with melanoma. The sample taken for sequencing was cells from a culture (not recorded whether cultured in vitro).

The CDR3 is CASSFDTRTEQYF. As DNA, the CDR3 is TGCGCCAGCAGCTTCGACACCAGAACCGAGCAGTACTTC. This sequence joins TRBV5-1 and TRBJ2-7; the D is unclear. Germline V gene sequence: CDR1 SGHRS, CDR2 YFSETQ. Trimming shortened V by 2 bases and J by 6 bases, and 12 bases separated the two germline ends. The CDR3 extends over 13 amino acids.